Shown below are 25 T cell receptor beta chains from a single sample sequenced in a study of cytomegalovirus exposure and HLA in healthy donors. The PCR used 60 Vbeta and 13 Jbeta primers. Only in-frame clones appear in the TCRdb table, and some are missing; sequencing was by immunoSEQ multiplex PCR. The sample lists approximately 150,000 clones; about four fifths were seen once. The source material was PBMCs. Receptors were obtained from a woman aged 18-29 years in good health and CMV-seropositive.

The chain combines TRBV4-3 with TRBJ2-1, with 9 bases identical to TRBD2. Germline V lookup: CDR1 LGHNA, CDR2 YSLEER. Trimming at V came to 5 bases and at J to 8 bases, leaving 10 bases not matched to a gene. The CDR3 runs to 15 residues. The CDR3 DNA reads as TGCGCCAGCAGCTACAGCGGTAGCGGGGGCGATGAGCAGTTCTTC. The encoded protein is CASSYSGSGGDEQFF.

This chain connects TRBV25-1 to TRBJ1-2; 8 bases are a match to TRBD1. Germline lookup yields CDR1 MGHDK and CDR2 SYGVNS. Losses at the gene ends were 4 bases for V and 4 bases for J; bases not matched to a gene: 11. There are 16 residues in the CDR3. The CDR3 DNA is TGTGCCAGCAGTGTCCCCACAGGGGGAGGACTCTATGGCTACACCTTC. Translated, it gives CASSVPTGGGLYGYTF.

The CDR3 region has the DNA TGTGCCAGCAGCCCCGGCTCAGGTAGGTCCTACGAGCAGTACTTC. It is translated as CASSPGSGRSYEQYF. The chain combines TRBV5-4 with TRBJ2-7; no definite D call. Germline CDR1 SGHNT, CDR2 YYREEE (reference sequence). The CDR3 loop spans 15 amino acids. The V and J ends lost 4 bases and 1 base respectively, with 15 bases between them.

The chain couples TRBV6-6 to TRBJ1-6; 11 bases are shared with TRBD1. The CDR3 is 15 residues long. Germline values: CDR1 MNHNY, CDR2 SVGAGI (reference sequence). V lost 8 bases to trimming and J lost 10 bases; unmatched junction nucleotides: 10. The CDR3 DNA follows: TGTGCCAGCCTTCTCGTCGGGACAGGGGGATCACCCCTCCACTTT. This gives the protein CASLLVGTGGSPLHF.

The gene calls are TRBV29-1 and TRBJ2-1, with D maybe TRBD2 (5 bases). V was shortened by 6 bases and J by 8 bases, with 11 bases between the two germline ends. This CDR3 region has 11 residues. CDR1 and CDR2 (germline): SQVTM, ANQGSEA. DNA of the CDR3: TGCAGCGTGGCCACTAGGGATGAGCAGTTCTTC. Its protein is CSVATRDEQFF.

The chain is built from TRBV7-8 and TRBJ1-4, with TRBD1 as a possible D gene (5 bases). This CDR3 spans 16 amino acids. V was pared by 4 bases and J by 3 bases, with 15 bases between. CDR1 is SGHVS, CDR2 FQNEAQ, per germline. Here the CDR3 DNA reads TGTGCCAGCAGCTGGACCCAGGGTAGAGCTAATGAAAAACTGTTTTTT. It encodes CASSWTQGRANEKLFF.

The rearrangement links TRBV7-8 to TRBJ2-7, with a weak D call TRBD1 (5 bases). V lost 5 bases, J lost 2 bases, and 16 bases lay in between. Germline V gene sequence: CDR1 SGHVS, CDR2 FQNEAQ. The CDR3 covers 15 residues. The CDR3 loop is CASSIASQGPYEQYF. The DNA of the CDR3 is TGTGCCAGCAGCATCGCCAGTCAGGGTCCCTACGAGCAGTACTTC.

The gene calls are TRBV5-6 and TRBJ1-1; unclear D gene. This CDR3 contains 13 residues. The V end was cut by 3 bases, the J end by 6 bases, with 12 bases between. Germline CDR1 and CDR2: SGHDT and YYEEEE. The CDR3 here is CASSSQMDSEAFF. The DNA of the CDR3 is TGTGCCAGCAGCTCGCAGATGGACTCTGAAGCTTTCTTT.

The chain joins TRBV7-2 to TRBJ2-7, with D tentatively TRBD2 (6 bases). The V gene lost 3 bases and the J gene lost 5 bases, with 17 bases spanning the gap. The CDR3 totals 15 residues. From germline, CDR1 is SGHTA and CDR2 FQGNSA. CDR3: CASSFRRGRMHEQYF. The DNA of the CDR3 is TGTGCCAGCAGCTTTCGCCGGGGGAGGATGCACGAGCAGTACTTC.

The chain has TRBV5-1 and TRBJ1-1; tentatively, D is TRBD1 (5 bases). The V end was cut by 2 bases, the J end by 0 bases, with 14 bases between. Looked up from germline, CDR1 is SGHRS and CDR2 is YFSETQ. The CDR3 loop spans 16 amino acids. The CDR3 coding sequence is TGCGCCAGCAGCTTAAGGCCAGGGCTCATGAACACTGAAGCTTTCTTT. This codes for CASSLRPGLMNTEAFF.

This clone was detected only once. CDR3 DNA sequence: TGCGCCAGCAGCCAATACGGGACTAGCGGGGGGGGGACAGATACGCAGTATTTT. This codes for CASSQYGTSGGGTDTQYF. The gene calls are TRBV4-3 and TRBJ2-3; 16 bases are a match to TRBD2. From germline, CDR1 is LGHNA and CDR2 YSLEER. V was pared by 2 bases and J by 3 bases, with 5 bases of the junction left unmatched. CDR3 length equals 18 residues.

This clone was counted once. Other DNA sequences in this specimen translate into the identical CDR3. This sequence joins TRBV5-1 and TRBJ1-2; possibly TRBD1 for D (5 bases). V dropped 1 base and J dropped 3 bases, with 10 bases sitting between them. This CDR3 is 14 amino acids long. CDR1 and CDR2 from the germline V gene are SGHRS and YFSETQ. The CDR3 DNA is TGCGCCAGCAGCTTGTCCGGAGGGGACTATGGCTACACCTTC. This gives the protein CASSLSGGDYGYTF.

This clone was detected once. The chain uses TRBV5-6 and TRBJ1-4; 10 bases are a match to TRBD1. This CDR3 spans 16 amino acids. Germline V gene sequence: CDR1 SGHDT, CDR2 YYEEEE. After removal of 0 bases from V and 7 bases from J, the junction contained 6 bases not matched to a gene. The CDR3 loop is CASSLGPGTGVEKLFF. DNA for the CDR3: TGTGCCAGCAGCTTGGGGCCCGGGACAGGGGTTGAAAAACTGTTTTTT.

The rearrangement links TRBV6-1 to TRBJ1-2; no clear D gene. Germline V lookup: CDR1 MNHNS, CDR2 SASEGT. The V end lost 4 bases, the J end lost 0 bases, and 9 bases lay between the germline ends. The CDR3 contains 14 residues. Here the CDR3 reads CASSGGVTNYGYTF. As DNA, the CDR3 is TGTGCCAGCAGTGGCGGAGTAACTAACTATGGCTACACCTTC.

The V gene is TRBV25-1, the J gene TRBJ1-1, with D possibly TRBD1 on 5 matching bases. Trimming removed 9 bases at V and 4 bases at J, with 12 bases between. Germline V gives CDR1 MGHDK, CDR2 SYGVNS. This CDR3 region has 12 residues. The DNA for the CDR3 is TGTGCCAGACCCGCCGGGGGCACTGAAGCTTTCTTT. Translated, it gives CARPAGGTEAFF.

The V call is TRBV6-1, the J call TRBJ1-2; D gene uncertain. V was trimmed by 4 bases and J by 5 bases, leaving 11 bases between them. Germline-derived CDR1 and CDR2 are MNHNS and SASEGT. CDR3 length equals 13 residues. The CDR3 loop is CASSGERVYGYTF. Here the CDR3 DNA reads TGTGCCAGCAGTGGGGAGAGGGTTTATGGCTACACCTTC.

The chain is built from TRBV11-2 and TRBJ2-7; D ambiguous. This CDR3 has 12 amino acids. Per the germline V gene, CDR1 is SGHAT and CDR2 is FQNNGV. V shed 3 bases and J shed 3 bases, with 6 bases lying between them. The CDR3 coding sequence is TGTGCCAGCAGCTTGACTTTCTACGAGCAGTACTTC. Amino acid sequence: CASSLTFYEQYF.

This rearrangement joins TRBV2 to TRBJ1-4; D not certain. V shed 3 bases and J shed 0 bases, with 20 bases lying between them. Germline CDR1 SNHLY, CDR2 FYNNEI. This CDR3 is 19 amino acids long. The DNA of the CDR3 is TGTGCCAGCAGTGAGCGAGAGGGCGACCGGGCCGCAACTAATGAAAAACTGTTTTTT. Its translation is CASSEREGDRAATNEKLFF.

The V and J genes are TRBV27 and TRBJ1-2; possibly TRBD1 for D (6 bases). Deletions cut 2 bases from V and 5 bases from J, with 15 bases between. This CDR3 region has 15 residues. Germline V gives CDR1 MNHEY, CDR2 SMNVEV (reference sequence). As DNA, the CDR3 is TGTGCCAGCAGTTTAGACTCCGGACAGTTATATGGCTACACCTTC. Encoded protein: CASSLDSGQLYGYTF.

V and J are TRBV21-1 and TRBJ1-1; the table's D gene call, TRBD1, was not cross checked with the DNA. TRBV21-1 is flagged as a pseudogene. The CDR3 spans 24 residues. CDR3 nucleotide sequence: TGTGCCAGCAGCATCGACAGGGGATGCTCCGATCCATCCCCCTGTCCTGCTTGGAACACTGAAGCTTTCTTT. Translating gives CASSIDRGCSDPSPCPAWNTEAFF.

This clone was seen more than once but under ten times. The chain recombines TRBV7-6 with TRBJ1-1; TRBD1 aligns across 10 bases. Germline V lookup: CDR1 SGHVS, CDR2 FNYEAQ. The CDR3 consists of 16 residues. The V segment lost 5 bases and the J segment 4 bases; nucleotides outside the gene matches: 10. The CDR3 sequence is CASSLGTGAWGTEAFF. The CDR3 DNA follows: TGTGCCAGCAGCCTCGGGACAGGGGCTTGGGGCACTGAAGCTTTCTTT.

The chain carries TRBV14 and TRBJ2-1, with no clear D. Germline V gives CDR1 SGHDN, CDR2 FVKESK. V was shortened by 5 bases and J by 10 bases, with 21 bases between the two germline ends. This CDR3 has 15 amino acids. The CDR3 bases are TGTGCCAGCAGCACTATAAAGAACCCGGCCAAAGAGCAGTTCTTC. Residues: CASSTIKNPAKEQFF.

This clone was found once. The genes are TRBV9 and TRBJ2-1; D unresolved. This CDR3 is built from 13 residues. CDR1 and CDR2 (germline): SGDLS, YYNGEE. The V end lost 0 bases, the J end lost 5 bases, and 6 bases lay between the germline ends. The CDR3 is CASSVGVNNEQFF. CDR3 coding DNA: TGTGCCAGCAGCGTAGGTGTCAACAATGAGCAGTTCTTC.

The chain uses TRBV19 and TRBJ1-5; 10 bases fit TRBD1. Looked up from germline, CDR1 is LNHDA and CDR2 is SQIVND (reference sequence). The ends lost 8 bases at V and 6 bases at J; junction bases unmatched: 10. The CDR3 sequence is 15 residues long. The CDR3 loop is CASHKPGQGSQPQHF. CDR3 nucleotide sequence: TGTGCCAGTCATAAACCGGGACAGGGGAGTCAGCCCCAGCATTTT.

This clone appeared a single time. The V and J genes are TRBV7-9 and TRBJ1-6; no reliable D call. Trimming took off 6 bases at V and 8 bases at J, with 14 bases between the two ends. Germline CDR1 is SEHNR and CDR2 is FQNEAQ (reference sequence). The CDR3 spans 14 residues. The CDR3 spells CASSSPDGDSPLHF. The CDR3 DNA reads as TGTGCCAGCAGTTCGCCCGACGGGGATTCACCCCTCCACTTT.